These 17 T cell receptor beta chains share one sample of origin, sequenced in a study of memory CD4+ T cells and cytomegalovirus serostatus. Single viable CD3+CD4+CD8-CD45RO+ cells were sorted as the memory CD4+ T cells. Profiling relied on immunoSEQ multiplex PCR, and the TCRdb table lists in-frame clones only, not all of them. The repertoire has about 57,000 clones, under 80% of them found once; the top ten carry 0.7% to 0.85%. Source material: memory CD4+ T cells from blood. Receptor source: an adult in good health and CMV-seronegative.

The rearrangement joins TRBV5-6 to TRBJ1-3; D unclear. V lost 0 bases, J lost 1 base, and 8 bases lay in between. The CDR3 consists of 15 residues. CDR1 and CDR2 (germline): SGHDT, YYEEEE. The CDR3, as DNA: TGTGCCAGCAGCTTGGACCGCCGTTCTGGAAACACCATATATTTT. This encodes CASSLDRRSGNTIYF. Drawing the rest from reference TRBV5-6 and TRBJ1-3, the complete variable domain is DAGVTQSPTHLIKTRGQQVTLRCSPKSGHDTVSWYQQALGQGPQFIFQYYEEEERQRGNFPDRFSGHQFPNYSSELNVNALLLGDSALYLCASSLDRRSGNTIYFGEGSWLTVV.

This chain connects TRBV5-1 to TRBJ2-5, with D possibly called TRBD1 or TRBD2 (5 bases each). CDR1 is SGHRS, CDR2 YFSETQ, per germline. The V end was cut by 3 bases, the J end by 2 bases, with 14 bases between. The CDR3 sequence is 15 residues long. The CDR3 nucleotides read TGCGCCAGCAGCTCGGGGCTTACCGCGCAAGAGACCCAGTACTTC. This encodes CASSSGLTAQETQYF.

The chain recombines TRBV18 with TRBJ2-7, with D perhaps matching TRBD1 or TRBD2 (5 bases each). Per the germline V gene, CDR1 is KGHSH and CDR2 is LQKENI. Trimming removed 3 bases from V and 7 bases from J, with 13 bases in between. This CDR3 contains 13 residues. In DNA, the CDR3 is TGTGCCAGCTCACCGGGACCCGCCACGGAGCAGTACTTC. As protein: CASSPGPATEQYF. Supplemented by reference TRBV18 and TRBJ2-7, the full variable domain reads NAGVMQNPRHLVRRRGQEARLRCSPMKGHSHVYWYRQLPEEGLKFMVYLQKENIIDESGMPKERFSAEFPKEGPSILRIQQVVRGDSAAYFCASSPGPATEQYFGPGTRLTVT.

This rearrangement joins TRBV4-1 to TRBJ2-4, with 9 bases that match TRBD1. The trim removed 4 bases at V and 3 bases at J, leaving 7 bases unmatched. Germline V gene sequence: CDR1 MGHRA, CDR2 YSYEKL. There are 16 residues in the CDR3. The CDR3 loop reads CASSPGDRAGKNIQYF. CDR3 sequence (DNA): TGCGCCAGCAGCCCGGGGGACAGGGCGGGCAAAAACATTCAGTACTTC.

V is TRBV5-1 and J is TRBJ1-1; D unresolved. Per germline, CDR1 SGHRS and CDR2 YFSETQ. The CDR3 has 14 amino acids. V lost 4 bases and J lost 1, with 11 bases in between. The CDR3, as DNA: TGCGCCAGCAGCGTGACTCTGGGGAACACTGAAGCTTTCTTT. It is translated as CASSVTLGNTEAFF.

This clone was found a few times. This chain connects TRBV5-4 to TRBJ2-7; 13 positions agree with TRBD2. CDR3 length equals 16 residues. The J segment lost 3 bases and the V segment lost 5 bases, leaving 8 bases of the junction unmatched. Germline values: CDR1 SGHNT, CDR2 YYREEE (reference sequence). Here the CDR3 reads CASRDGLAGVSYEQYF. CDR3 DNA sequence: TGTGCCAGCAGGGATGGACTAGCGGGAGTCAGCTACGAGCAGTACTTC.

The genes are TRBV19 and TRBJ2-5, with 8 bases that match TRBD1. This CDR3 has 15 residues. Germline-derived CDR1 and CDR2 are LNHDA and SQIVND (reference sequence). Trimming removed 5 bases from V and 2 bases from J; junction bases left unmatched: 7. CDR3 nucleotide sequence: TGTGCCAGTAGTGTAACCGGGACAGGACAAGAGACCCAGTACTTC. This sequence encodes CASSVTGTGQETQYF.

This clone was picked up a small number of times. This chain connects TRBV28 to TRBJ2-1, with D possibly matching TRBD2 (5 bases). With 6 bases removed from V and 9 bases from J, the gap between germline ends came to 12 bases. The CDR3 is 12 amino acids. From germline, CDR1 is MDHEN and CDR2 SYDVKM. CDR3 coding DNA: TGTGCCAGCAGGAGGACTTGGAGTGAGCAGTTCTTC. Its translation: CASRRTWSEQFF.

This rearrangement joins TRBV12-5 to TRBJ2-3; tentatively, D is TRBD1 or TRBD2 (5 bases each). CDR1 and CDR2 (germline): LGHNT, FRNRAP. V was shortened by 5 bases and J by 3 bases, with 12 bases between the two germline ends. The CDR3 is made up of 14 amino acids. The CDR3 DNA follows: TGTGCTAGTGGTCGGGGACGGGAAACAGATACGCAGTATTTT. This sequence encodes CASGRGRETDTQYF.

This clone came up once. DNA for the CDR3: TGTGCCTCAAAGCCACAGGGAGCGAGCGGAAACACCATATATTTT. It yields the protein CASKPQGASGNTIYF. J is TRBJ1-3 and V is TRBV30; maybe TRBD1 (6 bases). The CDR3 extends over 15 amino acids. Per germline, CDR1 GTSNPN and CDR2 SVGIG (reference sequence). V lost 7 bases and J 4 bases, leaving 20 bases between the germline ends.

The V and J genes are TRBV2 and TRBJ1-4, with 7 positions matching TRBD1. Germline V gene data show CDR1 as SNHLY and CDR2 as FYNNEI. The V gene end was trimmed by 1 base and the J gene end by 8 bases; junction bases not matched to a gene: 7. The CDR3 spans 15 residues. CDR3 coding DNA: TGTGCCAGCAGTGAAGTCTTCGGGACAGTCGAAAAACTGTTTTTT. Its protein is CASSEVFGTVEKLFF.

In this sample, this clone turned up a few times. J is TRBJ1-1 and V is TRBV27, with a tentative D call TRBD1 (6 bases). The CDR3 sequence is 15 residues long. Germline V lookup: CDR1 MNHEY, CDR2 SMNVEV (reference sequence). Between the trimmed V and J ends, which lost 5 bases and 3 bases, there was a span of 16 bases. This chain's CDR3 is CASSPLSGAYTEAFF. CDR3 nucleotide sequence: TGTGCCAGCAGTCCCCTGTCGGGGGCGTACACTGAAGCTTTCTTT.

The CDR3 loop reads CASSLRGVQPQHF. The CDR3, as DNA: TGTGCCAGCAGTTTAAGGGGAGTCCAGCCCCAGCATTTT. The chain is built from TRBV28 and TRBJ1-5; possible D gene TRBD1, 5 bases. CDR3 length equals 13 residues. The ends were cut back, 2 bases at V and 7 bases at J, with 9 bases in the middle. Germline CDR1 reads MDHEN; CDR2 reads SYDVKM.

The J gene is TRBJ1-4, the V gene TRBV6-5; D may be TRBD1 (5 bases). CDR1 is MNHEY, CDR2 SVGAGI, per germline. V was shortened by 6 bases and J by 8 bases, with 16 bases between the two germline ends. The CDR3 contains 14 residues. The chain's CDR3 is CASRSGTWGEKLFF. The DNA for the CDR3 is TGTGCCAGCAGATCAGGGACCTGGGGGGAAAAACTGTTTTTT.

The V and J genes are TRBV27 and TRBJ2-1; 7 positions match TRBD2. This CDR3 comprises 16 residues. J gave up 8 bases and V 3 bases, and 13 bases lay outside the gene matches. Germline loops: CDR1 MNHEY, CDR2 SMNVEV (reference sequence). The CDR3: CASSFFLTGGRDEQFF. DNA of the CDR3: TGTGCCAGCAGTTTTTTTTTAACGGGAGGAAGGGATGAGCAGTTCTTC.

This chain joins TRBV6-6 and TRBJ1-1, with unresolved D. V gave up 2 bases and J gave up 0 bases, with 4 bases separating them. Germline CDR1 and CDR2: MNHNY and SVGAGI (reference sequence). This CDR3 has 13 amino acids. In DNA form, the CDR3 reads TGTGCCAGCAGTTACCGGGTGAACACTGAAGCTTTCTTT. Its protein product is CASSYRVNTEAFF.

The gene calls are TRBV5-1 and TRBJ2-3; D gene ambiguous. V lost 0 bases and J 2 bases, leaving 10 bases between the germline ends. This CDR3 spans 15 amino acids. In germline, CDR1 is SGHRS, CDR2 YFSETQ. The CDR3 here is CASSLEGKLTDTQYF. CDR3 DNA sequence: TGCGCCAGCAGCTTGGAAGGTAAACTCACAGATACGCAGTATTTT. Full variable domain (remainder filled in from reference TRBV5-1 and TRBJ2-3): KAGVTQTPRYLIKTRGQQVTLSCSPISGHRSVSWYQQTPGQGLQFLFEYFSETQRNKGNFPGRFSGRQFSNSRSEMNVSTLELGDSALYLCASSLEGKLTDTQYFGPGTRLTVL.